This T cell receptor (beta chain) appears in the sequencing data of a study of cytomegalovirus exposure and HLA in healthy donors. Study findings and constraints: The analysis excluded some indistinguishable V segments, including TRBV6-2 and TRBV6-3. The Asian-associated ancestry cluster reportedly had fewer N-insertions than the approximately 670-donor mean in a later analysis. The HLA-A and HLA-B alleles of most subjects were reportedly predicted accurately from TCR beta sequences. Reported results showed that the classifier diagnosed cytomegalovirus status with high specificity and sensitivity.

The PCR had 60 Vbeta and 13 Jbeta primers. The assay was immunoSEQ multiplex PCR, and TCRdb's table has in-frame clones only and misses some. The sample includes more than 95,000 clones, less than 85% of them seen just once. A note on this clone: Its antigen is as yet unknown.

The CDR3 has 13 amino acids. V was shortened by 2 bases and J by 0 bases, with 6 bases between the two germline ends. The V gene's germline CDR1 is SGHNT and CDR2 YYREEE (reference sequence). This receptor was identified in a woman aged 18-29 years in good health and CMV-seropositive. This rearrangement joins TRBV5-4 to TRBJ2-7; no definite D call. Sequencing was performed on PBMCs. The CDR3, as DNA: TGTGCCAGCAGCTTTATCGGCTCCTACGAGCAGTACTTC. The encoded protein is CASSFIGSYEQYF.